The 10 T cell receptor beta chains given below trace back to one sample, sequenced in a study of Graves' ophthalmopathy and Graves' hyperthyroidism. Amplification targeted the TCR beta CDR3 regions, with RNA transcripts as the source material. After a first-round RT-PCR with HTBI primers, a second-round multiplex PCR was run. TCRdb called the multiplex PCR reads again in MiXCR, with one record for every CDR3 protein. The table lists roughly 380,000 distinct CDR3 sequences, 15% of them singletons. Sequenced input: peripheral blood. The origin of the receptors is a young woman with stable Graves' hyperthyroidism.

This clonotype was seen many times. This chain connects TRBV12-3 or TRBV12-4 to TRBJ1-5; tentative D call: TRBD1 (6 bases). The CDR3 is 13 residues long. V lost 4 bases, J lost 5 bases, and 9 bases lay in between. CDR3 residues: CASSSQGYQPQHF. DNA of the CDR3: TGTGCCAGCAGTTCACAGGGTTATCAGCCCCAGCATTTT.

This clonotype was counted at least ten times. The rearrangement links TRBV9 to TRBJ1-1; possibly TRBD1 for D (5 bases). V was pared by 2 bases and J by 4 bases, with 18 bases between. Germline V CDR1 and CDR2: SGDLS, YYNGEE. This CDR3 region has 16 residues. The CDR3 sequence: CASSVGPSGGTTEAFF. In DNA form, the CDR3 reads TGTGCCAGCAGCGTCGGCCCATCGGGGGGGACCACTGAAGCTTTCTTT.

This clonotype was seen at least ten times. This sequence joins TRBV5-1 and TRBJ2-7, with D perhaps TRBD1 or TRBD2 (6 bases each). Germline CDR1 SGHRS, CDR2 YFSETQ. The ends were cut back, 0 bases at V and 4 bases at J, with 11 bases in the middle. The CDR3 loop spans 14 amino acids. CDR3 region: CASSLAGGAYEQYF. In DNA form, the CDR3 reads TGCGCCAGCAGCTTGGCCGGGGGCGCTTACGAGCAGTACTTC.

The chain joins TRBV27 to TRBJ1-6; D is ambiguous. This CDR3 spans 16 amino acids. V lost 5 bases and J lost 2, with 13 bases in between. Germline V gives CDR1 MNHEY, CDR2 SMNVEV (reference sequence). The CDR3 region has the DNA TGTGCCAGCAGTCCCTTTCCGATCACCTATAATTCACCCCTCCACTTT. It is translated as CASSPFPITYNSPLHF.

This clonotype was picked up a small number of times. The genes are TRBV29-1 and TRBJ1-2, with D possibly TRBD1 on 5 matching bases. Germline V gene lookup returns CDR1 SQVTM and CDR2 ANQGSEA. V lost 2 bases and J lost 5, with 18 bases in between. The CDR3 is made up of 15 amino acids. The CDR3 nucleotides are TGCAGCGTTGAAACCCCCGCCGACAGCAATTATGGCTACACCTTC. It codes for CSVETPADSNYGYTF.

This clonotype was seen at least ten times. The genes are TRBV19 and TRBJ1-5; no definite D call. The germline gives CDR1 LNHDA, CDR2 SQIVND (reference sequence). The CDR3 contains 12 residues. The V end was cut by 7 bases, the J end by 2 bases, with 6 bases between. The CDR3: CASTWGNQPQHF. The DNA of the CDR3 is TGTGCCAGTACGTGGGGCAATCAGCCCCAGCATTTT.

This clonotype was counted ten times or more. This rearrangement joins TRBV12-3 or TRBV12-4 to TRBJ2-2; D unclear. Trimming left V 0 bases short and J 4 bases short, with 6 bases between. The CDR3 is made up of 14 amino acids. CDR3 in DNA: TGTGCCAGCAGTTTAGCACAGATCACCGGGGAGCTGTTTTTT. Residues: CASSLAQITGELFF.

This clonotype was observed at least ten times. The rearrangement uses TRBV11-2 and TRBJ1-1, with 8 bases fitting TRBD1. This CDR3 spans 17 amino acids. The V segment lost 0 bases and the J segment 3 bases; nucleotides outside the gene matches: 9. Germline-derived CDR1 and CDR2 are SGHAT and FQNNGV. CDR3 in amino acids: CASSLDAPDRDDTEAFF. CDR3 coding DNA: TGTGCCAGCAGCTTAGATGCCCCGGACAGGGATGACACTGAAGCTTTCTTT.

This clonotype came up many times. The chain links TRBV24-1 to TRBJ1-1; D gene unclear. Germline V CDR1 and CDR2: KGHDR, SFDVKD. The V gene lost 7 bases and the J gene lost 7 bases, with 12 bases spanning the gap. This CDR3 comprises 12 residues. In DNA, the CDR3 is TGTGCCACCAGGCAGGAGTCAGATGAAGCTTTCTTT. The encoded protein is CATRQESDEAFF.

As concerns this clonotype: A much more abundant neighbour one base away suggests this may be a read error. The CDR3 DNA sequence: TGTGCCATCAGCTTAAGTACGGATATTTCTGAAGCTTTCTTT. Its protein is CAISLSTDISEAFF. The V gene is TRBV7-2, the J gene TRBJ1-1; D is ambiguous. In germline, CDR1 is SGHTA, CDR2 FQGNSA. This CDR3 comprises 14 residues.